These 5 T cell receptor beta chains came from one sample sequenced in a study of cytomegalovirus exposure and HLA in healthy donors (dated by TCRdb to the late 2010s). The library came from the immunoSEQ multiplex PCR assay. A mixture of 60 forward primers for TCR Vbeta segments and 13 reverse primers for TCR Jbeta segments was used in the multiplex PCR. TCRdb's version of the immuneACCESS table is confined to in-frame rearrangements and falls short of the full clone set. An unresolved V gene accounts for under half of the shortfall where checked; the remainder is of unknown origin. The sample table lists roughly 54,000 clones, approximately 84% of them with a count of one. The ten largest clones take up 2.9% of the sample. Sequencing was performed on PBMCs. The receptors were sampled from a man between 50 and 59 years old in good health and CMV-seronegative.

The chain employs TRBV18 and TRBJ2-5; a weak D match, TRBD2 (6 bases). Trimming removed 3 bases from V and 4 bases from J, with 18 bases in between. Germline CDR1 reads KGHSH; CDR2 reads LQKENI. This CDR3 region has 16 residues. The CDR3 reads CASSPQGGGFSETQYF. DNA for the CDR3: TGTGCCAGCTCACCCCAAGGTGGAGGGTTCTCAGAGACCCAGTACTTC.

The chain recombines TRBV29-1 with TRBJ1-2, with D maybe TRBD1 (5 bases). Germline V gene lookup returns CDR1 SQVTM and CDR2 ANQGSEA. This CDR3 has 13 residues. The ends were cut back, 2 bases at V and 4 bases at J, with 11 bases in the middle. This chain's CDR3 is CSVELGRGYGYTF. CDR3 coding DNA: TGCAGCGTTGAATTGGGAAGGGGCTATGGCTACACCTTC.

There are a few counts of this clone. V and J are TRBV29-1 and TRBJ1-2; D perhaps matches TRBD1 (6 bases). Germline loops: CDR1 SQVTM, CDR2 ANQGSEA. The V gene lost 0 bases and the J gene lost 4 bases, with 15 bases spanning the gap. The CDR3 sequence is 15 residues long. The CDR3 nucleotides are TGCAGCGTTGAAGAAGGCGCACAGGGCAGCTATGGCTACACCTTC. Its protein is CSVEEGAQGSYGYTF.

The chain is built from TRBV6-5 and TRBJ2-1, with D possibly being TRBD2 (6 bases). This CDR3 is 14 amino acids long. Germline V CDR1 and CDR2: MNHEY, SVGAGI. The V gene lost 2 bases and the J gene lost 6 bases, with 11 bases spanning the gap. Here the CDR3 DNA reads TGTGCCAGCAGTTACGGCGGGGCCGGCAATGAGCAGTTCTTC. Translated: CASSYGGAGNEQFF.

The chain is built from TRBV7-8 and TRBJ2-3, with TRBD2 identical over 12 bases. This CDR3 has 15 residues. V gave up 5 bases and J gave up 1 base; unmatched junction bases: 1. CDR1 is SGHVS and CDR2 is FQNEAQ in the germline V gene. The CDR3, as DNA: TGTGCCAGCAGCCGGACTAGCGGGGGCACAGATACGCAGTATTTT. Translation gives CASSRTSGGTDTQYF.